This is a list of T cell receptor beta chains from one sample in a study of blood T cell repertoires in COVID-19. Sequencing used immunoSEQ multiplex PCR; TCRdb keeps in-frame clones, though not all of them. The sample lists 150,000 to 200,000 clones, over 75% seen once, with 6.5% in the top ten. Sequences were obtained from peripheral blood. The receptors here all came from a man aged 65 to 79 with active or convalescent COVID-19. The CDR3 runs from the conserved cysteine through the conserved F or W. A D gene is named only where the DNA matches it firmly. The listing skips clone size in some rows; elsewhere it reads once, few, many or a size class.

clone_size,j_call,d_call,v_call,cdr3_nt,cdr3_aa
NA,TRBJ1-4,TRBD1,TRBV4-1,TGCGCCAGCAGCCTGACCCCGCCGGACAGGCCTTCATTTAATGAAAAACTGTTTTTT,CASSLTPPDRPSFNEKLFF
NA,TRBJ2-3,NA,TRBV6-4,TGTGCCAGCAGTGAAGACACCTCACCCCAGACAACGCAGTATTTT,CASSEDTSPQTTQYF
NA,TRBJ1-5,TRBD1,TRBV19,TGTGCCAGTAGTATAGGGGACAGTCCAATAAGGAATCAGCCCCAGCATTTT,CASSIGDSPIRNQPQHF
NA,TRBJ1-4,NA,TRBV5-1,TGCGCCAGCAGGCGGGACGCCCGCGGAAAACTGTTTTTT,CASRRDARGKLFF
NA,TRBJ2-1,NA,TRBV7-8,TGTGCCAGCAGCTTAGCGGCGGGGACTGAATACAATGAGCAGTTCTTC,CASSLAAGTEYNEQFF
NA,TRBJ1-2,TRBD1,TRBV5-1,TGCGCCAGCAGCAGTGCGACAGGGGAAGCCTATGGCTACACCTTC,CASSSATGEAYGYTF
NA,TRBJ2-3,TRBD2,TRBV5-1,TGCGCCAGCAGCTTGATAGCGGGGGACACAGATACGCAGTATTTT,CASSLIAGDTDTQYF
few,TRBJ2-2,TRBD1,TRBV5-1,TGCGCCAGCAGCTTCGGGGACAGGGACACCGGGGAGCTGTTTTTT,CASSFGDRDTGELFF
many,TRBJ1-1,NA,TRBV7-9,TGTGCCAGCAGTTCCCAAAACACTGAAGCTTTCTTT,CASSSQNTEAFF
few,TRBJ2-7,NA,TRBV2,TGTGCCAGCAGGGGCTGGACTTCCTACGAGCAGTACTTC,CASRGWTSYEQYF